The 18 T cell receptor beta chains in this list originate from one sample, sequenced in a study of response to subunit inactivated influenza vaccine. TCRdb processed the RT-PCR reads anew with MiXCR; each CDR3 protein has one entry. The sample yields about 570,000 distinct CDR3 sequences, approximately 10% seen once. This same sample was also part of a study on T cells expressing NK-cell markers. That source adds: TCR beta cDNA was generated via 5'RACE template switching incorporating UMIs.

The sample was PBMCs from blood, taken on the day of vaccination. Receptors originate from a man between 50 and 59 years old who received an inactivated influenza vaccine.

The V and J genes are TRBV7-6 and TRBJ2-3, with 8 positions matching TRBD2. The CDR3 covers 17 residues. From germline, CDR1 is SGHVS and CDR2 FNYEAQ. V lost 8 bases, J lost 6 bases, and 19 bases stayed unmatched. CDR3 residues: CASGVRAGGLLRDTQYF. For the CDR3, the DNA is TGTGCCAGCGGTGTAAGGGCGGGGGGCTTGTTAAGGGATACGCAGTATTTT.

This clonotype was seen a handful of times. The chain is built from TRBV9 and TRBJ2-1; 12 bases align to TRBD2. CDR1 SGDLS and CDR2 YYNGEE come from the germline V gene. V lost 0 bases to trimming and J lost 5 bases; unmatched junction nucleotides: 6. The CDR3 has 17 residues. CDR3 sequence (DNA): TGTGCCAGCAGCGTAGGCCCTAGCGGGAGGGGAAACAATGAGCAGTTCTTC. Protein sequence: CASSVGPSGRGNNEQFF.

This clonotype was found many times. The rearrangement links TRBV5-1 to TRBJ2-3; 9 bases are a match to TRBD2. The germline V gene encodes CDR1 SGHRS and CDR2 YFSETQ. CDR3 length: 14 amino acids. Unmatched junction bases numbered 1, after V lost 1 base and J lost 4 bases. CDR3 DNA sequence: TGCGCCAGCAGCTTGCCTAGCGGGGCAGATACGCAGTATTTT. It specifies CASSLPSGADTQYF.

This clonotype was counted many times. V usage is TRBV20-1 and J usage is TRBJ2-5, with 7 bases matching TRBD1. This CDR3 has 13 amino acids. In germline, CDR1 is DFQATT, CDR2 SNEGSKA (reference sequence). V was pared by 4 bases and J by 7 bases, with 9 bases of the junction left unmatched. CDR3 nucleotides: TGCAGTGCTACTGAGCCGGGACAGCTGACCCAGTACTTC. This translates into CSATEPGQLTQYF.

The table lists this clonotype with a few counts. The rearrangement uses TRBV24-1 and TRBJ2-1; 11 bases match TRBD2. Per germline, CDR1 KGHDR and CDR2 SFDVKD. The trim removed 4 bases at V and 9 bases at J, leaving 10 bases unmatched. CDR3 length equals 16 residues. CDR3 sequence: CATSDPGLAAGIEQFF. In DNA, the CDR3 is TGTGCCACCAGTGACCCGGGACTAGCGGCCGGTATTGAGCAGTTCTTC.

In this sample, this clonotype turned up many times. The chain joins TRBV5-1 to TRBJ1-1; 7 bases are a match to TRBD1. The CDR3 extends over 14 amino acids. Germline values: CDR1 SGHRS, CDR2 YFSETQ. The ends lost 3 bases at V and 2 bases at J; junction bases unmatched: 4. CDR3 region: CASSSQGQNTEAFF. The CDR3 DNA sequence: TGCGCCAGCAGCTCACAGGGGCAAAACACTGAAGCTTTCTTT.

The chain employs TRBV29-1 and TRBJ2-7, with 9 bases aligning to TRBD1. V shed 6 bases, J shed 5 bases, and the junction held 11 bases outside the gene matches. The germline CDR1 and CDR2 sequences are SQVTM and ANQGSEA. The CDR3 is made up of 14 amino acids. The CDR3, as DNA: TGCAGCGTCCGCCCCGGGACAGGGACCCACGAGCAGTACTTC. Translated: CSVRPGTGTHEQYF.

This rearrangement joins TRBV12-3 or TRBV12-4 to TRBJ1-6, with a tentative D call TRBD1 (5 bases). The V gene lost 6 bases and the J gene lost 4 bases, with 13 bases spanning the gap. The CDR3 covers 15 residues. The CDR3 DNA follows: TGTGCCAGCAGCAACGGACAAGTATATAATTCACCCCTCCACTTT. Residues: CASSNGQVYNSPLHF.

This clonotype has ten or more counts. This rearrangement joins TRBV6-2 or TRBV6-3 to TRBJ1-6, with 8 bases matching TRBD1. The germline V gene encodes CDR1 MNHEY and CDR2 SVGEGT. The CDR3 runs 14 residues. V shed 2 bases and J 9 bases; nucleotides not matched to a gene: 3. The CDR3 here is CASSYGTGSSPLHF. DNA of the CDR3: TGTGCCAGCAGTTACGGGACAGGCTCTTCACCCCTCCACTTT.

This CDR3 is CASSHLGVEQYF. The CDR3 nucleotides read TGTGCCAGCAGCCACCTGGGCGTTGAGCAGTACTTC. The gene calls are TRBV3-1 and TRBJ2-7; D is uncertain. This CDR3 spans 12 amino acids. V was shortened by 3 bases and J by 7 bases, with 10 bases between the two germline ends. CDR1 is LGHDT and CDR2 is YNNKEL in the germline V gene (reference sequence).

For the CDR3, the DNA is TGTGCCAGCAGCGTCAGACTAGCGGGAGGGCCCGCAGATACGCAGTATTTT. It is translated as CASSVRLAGGPADTQYF. The gene calls are TRBV9 and TRBJ2-3, with TRBD2 matching over 14 bases. V lost 2 bases to trimming and J lost 4 bases; unmatched junction nucleotides: 6. The CDR3 is 17 amino acids. CDR1 and CDR2 from the germline V gene are SGDLS and YYNGEE.

The genes are TRBV4-2 and TRBJ2-6; 7 nucleotides match TRBD2. With V trimmed by 4 bases and J by 3 bases, 24 bases remained unmatched. CDR1 and CDR2 (germline): LGHNA, YNFKEQ. This CDR3 region has 22 residues. CDR3 region: CASSRRRIQEGRDGSGANVLTF. The CDR3 coding sequence is TGTGCCAGCAGCCGCCGTAGGATACAGGAAGGGAGGGATGGTAGTGGGGCCAACGTCCTGACTTTC.

The chain has TRBV19 and TRBJ2-1; D remains unclear. The germline gives CDR1 LNHDA, CDR2 SQIVND (reference sequence). Trimming pared 4 bases from V and 0 bases from J, leaving 16 bases between. This CDR3 spans 17 amino acids. The chain's CDR3 is CASSRTKGYLSYNEQFF. The CDR3 nucleotides are TGTGCCAGTAGTAGGACCAAAGGGTACCTCTCCTACAATGAGCAGTTCTTC.

In its sample, this clonotype was seen a few times. The CDR3 loop reads CASSLAGQGALNTEAFF. DNA for the CDR3: TGCGCCAGCAGCTTGGCCGGGCAGGGGGCGTTGAACACTGAAGCTTTCTTT. The genes are TRBV5-1 and TRBJ1-1; 8 nucleotides line up with TRBD1. This CDR3 spans 17 amino acids. From germline, CDR1 is SGHRS and CDR2 YFSETQ. The trim removed 0 bases at V and 0 bases at J, leaving 7 bases unmatched.

In its sample, this clonotype was seen many times. The chain joins TRBV7-8 to TRBJ2-7; 9 positions match TRBD1. Trimming at V came to 4 bases and at J to 5 bases, leaving 9 bases not matched to a gene. Germline V gives CDR1 SGHVS, CDR2 FQNEAQ. There are 15 residues in the CDR3. This CDR3 is CASSSPRDRDDEQYF. In DNA, the CDR3 is TGTGCCAGCAGCTCGCCCCGGGACAGGGATGACGAGCAGTACTTC.

This clonotype has a handful of counts. This chain links TRBV6-2 or TRBV6-3 with TRBJ1-6, with 9 bases lining up with TRBD1. The CDR3 consists of 15 residues. After removal of 6 bases from V and 9 bases from J, the junction contained 9 bases not matched to a gene. From germline, CDR1 is MNHEY and CDR2 SVGEGT. The CDR3 sequence is CASSSRTGDLSPLHF. CDR3 coding DNA: TGTGCCAGCAGCTCTCGGACAGGGGACCTTTCACCCCTCCACTTT.

There are many counts of this clonotype. The chain uses TRBV6-2 or TRBV6-3 and TRBJ2-2; D possibly matches TRBD1 or TRBD2 (6 bases each). The V end was cut by 2 bases, the J end by 5 bases, with 15 bases between. Germline-derived CDR1 and CDR2 are MNHEY and SVGEGT. The CDR3 is 16 amino acids. CDR3 coding DNA: TGTGCCAGCAGTTACGGAGGGGGTGGTCGGACCGGGGAGCTGTTTTTT. This encodes CASSYGGGGRTGELFF.

This clonotype was seen only a few times. The gene calls are TRBV28 and TRBJ2-7; TRBD2 matches 11 bases. The CDR3 consists of 18 residues. The V gene's germline CDR1 is MDHEN and CDR2 SYDVKM. V lost 4 bases and J lost 5; bases outside the gene matches: 16. CDR3 sequence: CASSSPTPTSGIANEQYF. The CDR3 DNA reads as TGTGCCAGCAGTTCCCCCACTCCGACTAGCGGGATAGCGAACGAGCAGTACTTC.